This is a list of T cell receptor beta chains from one sample in a study of beta chain features in type 1 diabetes. The method was immunoSEQ multiplex PCR; TCRdb's version includes in-frame clones alone and lacks a portion of them. The sample lists about 220,000 clones, about a tenth occurring once. The specimen sequenced was central memory CD4+ T cells from blood. The source of these receptors is a man younger than 35 in good health. The CDR3 runs from the conserved cysteine through the conserved F or W. D genes are given only for firm matches. Size is stated for part of the rows, as once, few or many counts, or as a class when the clone is expanded.

d_call: .; clone_size: few; v_call: TRBV21-1; j_call: TRBJ1-5; cdr3_length: 15; cdr3_nt: TGTGCCAGCAGCAACACAGGGGGCTATGAACAGCCCCAGCATTTT; cdr3_aa: CASSNTGGYEQPQHF
d_call: .; clone_size: .; v_call: TRBV27; j_call: TRBJ1-3; cdr3_length: 15; cdr3_nt: TGTGCCAGCAGTCTATCCAGTACGGGTGGAAACACCATATATTTT; cdr3_aa: CASSLSSTGGNTIYF
d_call: .; clone_size: .; v_call: TRBV15; j_call: TRBJ2-3; cdr3_length: 13; cdr3_nt: TGTGCCACCAGCAGAGATCAGAGTTTTACGCAGTATTTT; cdr3_aa: CATSRDQSFTQYF
d_call: .; clone_size: few; v_call: TRBV4-2; j_call: TRBJ2-1; cdr3_length: 16; cdr3_nt: TGTGCCAGCAGCCAAGTCGAACGGGAAGGGGGCAATGAGCAGTTCTTC; cdr3_aa: CASSQVEREGGNEQFF
d_call: .; clone_size: few; v_call: TRBV19; j_call: TRBJ1-1; cdr3_length: 13; cdr3_nt: TGTGCCAGTAGTAACCCTTACAACACTGAAGCTTTCTTT; cdr3_aa: CASSNPYNTEAFF
d_call: TRBD2; clone_size: .; v_call: TRBV15; j_call: TRBJ2-2; cdr3_length: 17; cdr3_nt: TGTGCCACCAGCAGAGATCGAAGCGGGAGTGGGACCGGGGAGCTGTTTTTT; cdr3_aa: CATSRDRSGSGTGELFF
d_call: .; clone_size: .; v_call: TRBV20-1; j_call: TRBJ2-5; cdr3_length: 11; cdr3_nt: TGCAGTGCTAGAGATCGAGAGACCCAGTACTTC; cdr3_aa: CSARDRETQYF
d_call: .; clone_size: few; v_call: TRBV18; j_call: TRBJ2-7; cdr3_length: 14; cdr3_nt: TGTGCCAGCTCACCGAGACGGGACTCCTACGAGCAGTACTTC; cdr3_aa: CASSPRRDSYEQYF
d_call: .; clone_size: few; v_call: TRBV5-4; j_call: TRBJ2-3; cdr3_length: 15; cdr3_nt: TGTGCCAGCAGCCCCCCGGTGGCAGTCACAGATACGCAGTATTTT; cdr3_aa: CASSPPVAVTDTQYF
d_call: TRBD1; clone_size: few; v_call: TRBV25-1; j_call: TRBJ2-1; cdr3_length: 13; cdr3_nt: TGTGCCAGCAGGGACAGGGTAGGAAATGAGCAGTTCTTC; cdr3_aa: CASRDRVGNEQFF
d_call: .; clone_size: few; v_call: TRBV2; j_call: TRBJ2-4; cdr3_length: 14; cdr3_nt: TGTGCCAGCAGGACGAGGGTAGCCAAAAACATTCAGTACTTC; cdr3_aa: CASRTRVAKNIQYF
d_call: .; clone_size: few; v_call: TRBV27; j_call: TRBJ1-2; cdr3_length: 13; cdr3_nt: TGTGCCAGCAGTTCCAGGGACGGTGGTGGCTACACCTTC; cdr3_aa: CASSSRDGGGYTF
d_call: .; clone_size: few; v_call: TRBV7-9; j_call: TRBJ2-1; cdr3_length: 15; cdr3_nt: TGTGCCAGCAGCTTAACGAACGGGCTCTACAATGAGCAGTTCTTC; cdr3_aa: CASSLTNGLYNEQFF
d_call: TRBD2; clone_size: many; v_call: TRBV15; j_call: TRBJ2-7; cdr3_length: 14; cdr3_nt: TGTGCCACCAGCAGAGACCTACTAGCGGTCGAGCAGTACTTC; cdr3_aa: CATSRDLLAVEQYF
d_call: TRBD2; clone_size: .; v_call: TRBV7-2; j_call: TRBJ2-1; cdr3_length: 16; cdr3_nt: TGTGCCAGCAGCCCGGGACTAGTGAGCTCCTACAATGAGCAGTTCTTC; cdr3_aa: CASSPGLVSSYNEQFF
d_call: .; clone_size: many; v_call: TRBV4-1; j_call: TRBJ2-7; cdr3_length: 15; cdr3_nt: TGCGCCAGCAGCCACTCCGGGACTGGAGGGGTTGAGCAGTACTTC; cdr3_aa: CASSHSGTGGVEQYF
d_call: .; clone_size: .; v_call: TRBV7-9; j_call: TRBJ1-1; cdr3_length: 15; cdr3_nt: TGTGCCAGCAGCTTAGCGGCCTCTTACAGGGTTGAAGCTTTCTTT; cdr3_aa: CASSLAASYRVEAFF
d_call: TRBD2; clone_size: few; v_call: TRBV7-3; j_call: TRBJ2-3; cdr3_length: 14; cdr3_nt: TGTGCCAGCAGCTTCGGACTAGCGAGAGATACGCAGTATTTT; cdr3_aa: CASSFGLARDTQYF
d_call: .; clone_size: few; v_call: TRBV5-4; j_call: TRBJ2-5; cdr3_length: 13; cdr3_nt: TGTGCCAGCAGCCAGGGACCCCAAGAGACCCAGTACTTC; cdr3_aa: CASSQGPQETQYF
d_call: TRBD2; clone_size: .; v_call: TRBV30; j_call: TRBJ2-1; cdr3_length: 17; cdr3_nt: TGTGCCTGGAAAGGGGCGTATGGGACTAGCTCGAACAATGAGCAGTTCTTC; cdr3_aa: CAWKGAYGTSSNNEQFF